This T cell receptor beta chain appears in the sequencing data of a study of T cell repertoires in cytomegalovirus infection. Looking at the study overall: From public TCR beta signatures came an indication of both CMV infection and matching HLA type.

Study findings and constraints: The cumulative frequency of public TCR beta families distinguished individuals who carried CMV together with the relevant HLA. What dominated the ex vivo response were HLA-C-restricted CMV-specific TCR beta clonotypes.

This clonotype was detected only a few times. Its antigen is unknown. Germline loops: CDR1 SGHTA, CDR2 FQGNSA. CDR3 length: 12 residues. Trimming cost V 6 bases and J 10 bases, with 14 bases left between them. TCRdb reprocessed the reads via MiXCR and lists one record per CDR3 protein. Of hundreds of thousands of distinct CDR3 sequences detected, approximately 31% appear once; the ten largest clones hold roughly 15%. The chain links TRBV7-2 to TRBJ2-3; D gene uncertain. Specimen: PBMCs. The source is a human donor in good health (CMV status not recorded). Some clones in this sample may be carry-over from other donors' samples. CDR3 sequence reads: CASSPRPEAQYF. The CDR3, as DNA: TGTGCCAGCAGTCCCCGGCCGGAAGCGCAGTATTTT.